The 4 T cell receptor beta chains below all came from one sample that was sequenced in a study of post-analysis software for immune sequencing data. Incorporated into the TCR beta cDNA libraries were unique molecular identifiers, which served to reduce PCR and sequencing biases. Using its own MiXCR run on the PCR reads, TCRdb lists one record per CDR3 protein. The sample yields 750,000 to 950,000 distinct CDR3 sequences, roughly half seen once. Study-wide findings and caveats: With TRBV5-6, TRBV5-1 and TRBV20-1 included, five TRBV segments were more frequent in patients than in controls.

What these receptors recognize is not known. Sequencing input: blood. Receptors were obtained from a girl between 10 and 17 years old with multiple sclerosis.

In DNA form, the CDR3 reads TGTGCCAGCAGTTGGGCCGGGACAGGGAGGAGTTCACCCCTCCACTTT. Amino acid sequence: CASSWAGTGRSSPLHF. This sequence joins TRBV12-3 or TRBV12-4 and TRBJ1-6; 9 bases are a match to TRBD1. The CDR3 consists of 16 residues. After removal of 4 bases from V and 9 bases from J, the junction contained 10 bases not matched to a gene.

The chain combines TRBV5-1 with TRBJ2-5, with 10 bases fitting TRBD2. TRBJ2-7 explains the end of the DNA better; the J call may be wrong. The length of the CDR3 is 16 residues. The germline V gene encodes CDR1 SGHRS and CDR2 YFSETQ. The CDR3: CASSPSGRGWVYEQYF. CDR3 bases: TGCGCCAGCAGCCCTAGCGGGAGAGGTTGGGTGTACGAGCAGTACTTC.

The gene calls are TRBV5-5 and TRBJ2-1; TRBD1 is a possible D gene (6 bases). The V gene lost 3 bases and the J gene lost 6 bases, with 10 bases spanning the gap. The CDR3 runs to 13 residues. Per germline, CDR1 SGHKS and CDR2 YYEKEE (reference sequence). This CDR3 is CASSSGVVNEQFF. The CDR3 DNA sequence: TGTGCCAGCAGCTCAGGGGTAGTCAATGAGCAGTTCTTC.

The chain has TRBV20-1 and TRBJ2-1; D is possibly TRBD2 (6 bases). The ends were cut back, 0 bases at V and 4 bases at J, with 10 bases in the middle. CDR1 DFQATT and CDR2 SNEGSKA come from the germline V gene (reference sequence). CDR3 length: 14 residues. Here the CDR3 DNA reads TGCAGTGCTAGAGAGCGGGACTTTTACAATGAGCAGTTCTTC. Translated: CSARERDFYNEQFF.